The present entry profiles one TCR beta chain with its context. Its antigen is currently unknown. This entry belongs to a study of lymphopenia after photon versus proton radiotherapy. Study results and caveats: Photon-treated patients lost naive T cells and TCR diversity; proton-treated stayed stable.

Germline CDR1 is KGHSH and CDR2 is LQKENI. V was trimmed by 3 bases and J by 5 bases, leaving 10 bases between them. The CDR3 length is 14 residues. Repertoires were generated with immunoSEQ multiplex PCR, while TCRdb's copy carries only in-frame clones and drops some. The data show approximately 21,000 clones, 85% seen once. The chain employs TRBV18 and TRBJ1-4, with D perhaps TRBD1 (5 bases). The source of this sequence is a man in his 60s with pancreatic cancer. The sample was peripheral blood, taken from a patient treated with photon-based radiotherapy. The DNA for the CDR3 is TGTGCCAGCTCACCGGGGGACGCGAATGAAAAACTGTTTTTT. This translates into CASSPGDANEKLFF.